The table lists the clone carrying this TCR beta chain with a few counts. Antigen: not known. This CDR3 spans 16 amino acids. J lost 2 bases, V lost 5 bases, and 9 bases had no gene match. This record comes from a study of T-cell memory formation after mild COVID-19. Study outcomes and limitations: Mainly CM and EM harbored the contracting CD4+ clones; mainly EMRA harbored the CD8+ ones. Clones that shrank (day 15 to 85) were balanced CD4/CD8, whereas later expanders leaned CD4+. Unconfirmed was the SARS-CoV-2 specificity of second-wave clones that peaked on day 37.

Constant-segment primers and 5'RACE yielded cDNA libraries for TCR alpha and TCR beta, each carrying sample barcodes and UMIs. TCRdb fed the 5' RACE reads into MiXCR, producing one record per CDR3 protein. The top ten hold about 12% of the sample, which has around 500,000 distinct CDR3 sequences, 18% seen once. Sample: PBMCs or a T cell subset sorted from them (not recorded which). The sequence came from an adult woman who had mild COVID-19 (a few samples of this study predate the infection). Cell type and time point are not known. This chain joins TRBV12-3 or TRBV12-4 and TRBJ2-7; the match to TRBD2 covers 10 bases. CDR3 nucleotides: TGTGCCAGCAGTCCCAGTAGCGGGAGGAGGCCCTACGAGCAGTACTTC. It encodes CASSPSSGRRPYEQYF.